This section outlines one T cell receptor beta chain sequence together with its context. This specimen comes from a study of identical twins. V shed 4 bases, J shed 7 bases, and the junction held 9 bases outside the gene matches. CDR1 and CDR2 (germline): MNHEY, SVGEGT. This CDR3 spans 15 amino acids. From the 5' RACE reads, TCRdb called clonotypes with MiXCR, one entry per CDR3 protein. Here the sample spans around 510,000 distinct CDR3 sequences, roughly an eighth being singletons. This same sample was also taken into another study, of yellow fever vaccine responses in identical twins.

The chain combines TRBV6-2 or TRBV6-3 with TRBJ2-1; 8 bases agree with TRBD1. Sequenced: CD4+ T cells sorted from blood. This clonotype was sampled from a woman under 30 in good health. The CDR3 bases are TGTGCCAGCAGTTTTTCAGGGGGCGTAGGGAATGAGCAGTTCTTC. Protein sequence: CASSFSGGVGNEQFF.